This T cell receptor (beta chain) is drawn from a study of T-cell reconstitution after alpha-beta-depleted transplantation in children. Study observations and caveats: T-cell counts and diversity at one year post-transplant came mainly from newly produced T cells. There were some patients whose high TCRbeta diversity at day 60 came from surviving recipient T cells and thymic progenitors.

As regards this clonotype: Its target is unknown.

Unique molecular identifiers were incorporated into the prepared TCRbeta library. TCRdb re-derived calls from the PCR reads in MiXCR, one entry per CDR3 protein. The table has 97,000 or so distinct CDR3 sequences, 7.5% to 9% seen once. The CDR3 loop spans 15 amino acids. The germline V gene has CDR1 DFQATT and CDR2 SNEGSKA (reference sequence). V lost 0 bases and J lost 3, with 15 bases in between. The sequence was obtained from a boy aged 2 to 10 with acute lymphoblastic leukemia, due to receive a stem cell transplant. Sequenced here: PBMCs, sampled before TCRalphabeta/CD19-depleted stem cell transplant. J is TRBJ2-7 and V is TRBV20-1, with a tentative D call TRBD1 (5 bases). CDR3 sequence (DNA): TGCAGTGCTAGAGACCACGCAGGACACATCTACGAGCAGTACTTC. This sequence encodes CSARDHAGHIYEQYF.